This entry lists 8 T cell receptor beta chains sequenced from one sample in a study of T cells in Graves' hyperthyroidism and ophthalmopathy. Researchers took RNA transcripts and amplified the TCR beta CDR3 regions from them. RT-PCR in the first round (using the HTBI primer set) targeted the TCR CDR3. TCRdb used MiXCR to reprocess the multiplex PCR reads, holding one entry per CDR3 protein. This sample yields about 280,000 distinct CDR3 sequences, of which 25% to 30% are seen a single time; over 25% belongs to the top ten. The specimen was blood. The origin of the receptors is a man between 35 and 55 years old with Graves' hyperthyroidism that later progressed to Graves' ophthalmopathy.

This clonotype occurred many times. CDR3 residues: CATSEGRVADEQYF. In nucleotides, the CDR3 is TGTGCCACCAGTGAGGGCAGGGTGGCCGACGAGCAGTACTTC. The chain is built from TRBV24-1 and TRBJ2-7; possible D gene TRBD1, 5 bases. V dropped 4 bases and J dropped 5 bases, with 14 bases sitting between them. Germline V lookup: CDR1 KGHDR, CDR2 SFDVKD. The CDR3 is 14 residues long.

This clonotype showed up many times. J is TRBJ1-2 and V is TRBV15; no clear D gene. Germline values: CDR1 LNHNV, CDR2 YYDKDF (reference sequence). V was trimmed by 2 bases and J by 5 bases, leaving 9 bases between them. This CDR3 is 13 amino acids long. As DNA, the CDR3 is TGTGCCACCAGCAGACCCCACGCGTATGGCTACACCTTC. Translation gives CATSRPHAYGYTF.

This clonotype was recorded at least ten times. The chain combines TRBV15 with TRBJ2-5; D remains ambiguous. Germline V gene sequence: CDR1 LNHNV, CDR2 YYDKDF (reference sequence). The V end lost 0 bases, the J end lost 4 bases, and 0 bases lay between the germline ends. This CDR3 has 11 residues. The DNA of the CDR3 is TGTGCCACCAGCAGAGAAGAGACCCAGTACTTC. This encodes CATSREETQYF.

This clonotype was detected many times. This chain joins TRBV7-3 and TRBJ2-5; 8 bases align to TRBD2. The CDR3 runs to 15 residues. Germline V gene data show CDR1 as SGHTA and CDR2 as FQGTGA. The V and J ends lost 5 bases and 5 bases, in that order; junction bases with no gene match: 10. CDR3 region: CASSTSPGGPETQYF. DNA for the CDR3: TGTGCCAGCAGCACGAGTCCGGGAGGGCCGGAGACCCAGTACTTC.

The CDR3 here is CASSYSGGTQYF. In DNA, the CDR3 is TGTGCCAGCAGTTACTCTGGAGGGACCCAGTACTTC. The chain uses TRBV6-5 and TRBJ2-5, with TRBD2 as a possible D gene (5 bases). V lost 0 bases to trimming and J lost 7 bases, with 6 bases between them. CDR3 length equals 12 residues. CDR1 and CDR2 from the germline V gene are MNHEY and SVGAGI.

This clonotype was recorded at least ten times. The rearrangement joins TRBV6-5 to TRBJ1-1, with D uncertain. This CDR3 has 13 residues. The V end lost 0 bases, the J end lost 4 bases, and 6 bases lay between the germline ends. CDR1 is MNHEY and CDR2 is SVGAGI in the germline V gene. The CDR3 region has the DNA TGTGCCAGCAGTTACTCGATTGGCACTGAAGCTTTCTTT. Translated: CASSYSIGTEAFF.

Concerning this clonotype: An end of the junction does not agree with germline; a read error may underlie this. The chain carries TRBV2 and TRBJ2-2, with 15 positions matching TRBD2. Germline CDR1 is SNHLY and CDR2 is FYNNEI. The CDR3 is 19 residues long. The DNA for the CDR3 is TGTGCCAGCAGTGGGTCAGGACTAGCGGGAGGGCCGCACACCGGGGAGCCGTTTTTT. This sequence encodes CASSGSGLAGGPHTGEPFF.

This clonotype appeared many times. V usage is TRBV24-1 and J usage is TRBJ2-5, with 11 bases matching TRBD2. Germline trimming cut 4 bases from V and 2 bases from J; bases unmatched to any gene: 2. The CDR3 spans 15 residues. The V gene's germline CDR1 is KGHDR and CDR2 SFDVKD. CDR3 amino acids: CATSETSGEQETQYF. Here the CDR3 DNA reads TGTGCCACCAGTGAGACTAGCGGGGAGCAAGAGACCCAGTACTTC.